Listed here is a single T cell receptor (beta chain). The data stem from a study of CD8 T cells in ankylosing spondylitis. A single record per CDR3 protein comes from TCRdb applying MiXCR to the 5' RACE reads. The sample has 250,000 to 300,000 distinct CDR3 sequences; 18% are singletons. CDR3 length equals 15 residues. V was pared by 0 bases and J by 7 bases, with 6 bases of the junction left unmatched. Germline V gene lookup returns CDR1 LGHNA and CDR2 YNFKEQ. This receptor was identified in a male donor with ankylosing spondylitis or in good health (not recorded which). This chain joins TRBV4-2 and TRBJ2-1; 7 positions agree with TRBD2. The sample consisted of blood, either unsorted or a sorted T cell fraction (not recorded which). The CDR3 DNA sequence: TGTGCCAGCAGCCAAGAGTTGCGGGAGTTTAATGAGCAGTTCTTC. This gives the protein CASSQELREFNEQFF.